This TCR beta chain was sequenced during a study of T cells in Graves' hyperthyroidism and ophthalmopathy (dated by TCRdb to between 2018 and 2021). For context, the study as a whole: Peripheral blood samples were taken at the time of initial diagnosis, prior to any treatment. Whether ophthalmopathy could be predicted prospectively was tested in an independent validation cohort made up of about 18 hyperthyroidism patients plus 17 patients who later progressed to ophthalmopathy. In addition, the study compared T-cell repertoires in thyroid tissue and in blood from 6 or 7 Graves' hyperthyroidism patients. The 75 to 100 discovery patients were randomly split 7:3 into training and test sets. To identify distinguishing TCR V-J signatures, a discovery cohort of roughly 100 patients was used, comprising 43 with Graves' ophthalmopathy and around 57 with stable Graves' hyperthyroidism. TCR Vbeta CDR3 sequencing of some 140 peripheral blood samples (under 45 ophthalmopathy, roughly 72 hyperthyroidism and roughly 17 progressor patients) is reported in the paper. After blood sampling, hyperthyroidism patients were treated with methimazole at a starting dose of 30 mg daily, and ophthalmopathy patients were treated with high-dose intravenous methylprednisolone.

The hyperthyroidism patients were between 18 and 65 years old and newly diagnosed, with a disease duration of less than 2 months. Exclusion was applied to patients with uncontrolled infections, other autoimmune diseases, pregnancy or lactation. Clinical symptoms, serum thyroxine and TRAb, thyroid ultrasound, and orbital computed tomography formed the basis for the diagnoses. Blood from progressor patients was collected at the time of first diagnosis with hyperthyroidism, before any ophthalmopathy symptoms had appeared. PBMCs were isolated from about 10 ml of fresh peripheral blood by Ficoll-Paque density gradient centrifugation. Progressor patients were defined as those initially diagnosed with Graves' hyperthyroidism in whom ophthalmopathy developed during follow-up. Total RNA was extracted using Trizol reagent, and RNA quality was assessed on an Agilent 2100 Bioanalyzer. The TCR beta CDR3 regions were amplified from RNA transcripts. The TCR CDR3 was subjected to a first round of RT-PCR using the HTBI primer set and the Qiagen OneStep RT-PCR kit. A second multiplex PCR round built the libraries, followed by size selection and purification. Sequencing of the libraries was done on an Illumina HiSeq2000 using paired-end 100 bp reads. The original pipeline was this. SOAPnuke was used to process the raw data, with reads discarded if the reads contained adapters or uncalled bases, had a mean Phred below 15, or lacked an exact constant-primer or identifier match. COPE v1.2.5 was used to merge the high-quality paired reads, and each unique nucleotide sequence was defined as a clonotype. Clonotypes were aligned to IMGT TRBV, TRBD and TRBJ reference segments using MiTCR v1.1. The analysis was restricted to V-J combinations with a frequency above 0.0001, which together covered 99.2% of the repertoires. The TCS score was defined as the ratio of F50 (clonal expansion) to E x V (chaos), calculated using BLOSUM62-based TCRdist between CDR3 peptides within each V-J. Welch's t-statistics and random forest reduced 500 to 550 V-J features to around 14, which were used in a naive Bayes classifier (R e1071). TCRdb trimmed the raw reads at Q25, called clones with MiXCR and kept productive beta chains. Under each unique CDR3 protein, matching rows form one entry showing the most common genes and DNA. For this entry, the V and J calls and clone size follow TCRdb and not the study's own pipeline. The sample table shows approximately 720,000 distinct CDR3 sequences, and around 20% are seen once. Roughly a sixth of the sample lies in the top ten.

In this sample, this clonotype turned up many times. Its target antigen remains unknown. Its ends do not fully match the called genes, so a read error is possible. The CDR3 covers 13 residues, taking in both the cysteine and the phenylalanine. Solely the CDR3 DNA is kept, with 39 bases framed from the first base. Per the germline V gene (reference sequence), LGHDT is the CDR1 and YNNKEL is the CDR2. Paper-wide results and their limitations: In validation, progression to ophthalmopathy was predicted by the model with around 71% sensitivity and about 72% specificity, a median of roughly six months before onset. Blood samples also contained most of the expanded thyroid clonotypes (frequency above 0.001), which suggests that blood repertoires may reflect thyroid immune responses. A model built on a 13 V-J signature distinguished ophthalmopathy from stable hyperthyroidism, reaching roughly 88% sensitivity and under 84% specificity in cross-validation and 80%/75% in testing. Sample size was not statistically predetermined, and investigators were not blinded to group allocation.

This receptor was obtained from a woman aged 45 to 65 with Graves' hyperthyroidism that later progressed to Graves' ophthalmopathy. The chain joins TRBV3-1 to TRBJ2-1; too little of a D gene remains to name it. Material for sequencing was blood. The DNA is TGTGCCAGCAGCCAACTCTCCCACAATGAGCAGTTCTTC. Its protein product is CASSQLSHNEQFF.